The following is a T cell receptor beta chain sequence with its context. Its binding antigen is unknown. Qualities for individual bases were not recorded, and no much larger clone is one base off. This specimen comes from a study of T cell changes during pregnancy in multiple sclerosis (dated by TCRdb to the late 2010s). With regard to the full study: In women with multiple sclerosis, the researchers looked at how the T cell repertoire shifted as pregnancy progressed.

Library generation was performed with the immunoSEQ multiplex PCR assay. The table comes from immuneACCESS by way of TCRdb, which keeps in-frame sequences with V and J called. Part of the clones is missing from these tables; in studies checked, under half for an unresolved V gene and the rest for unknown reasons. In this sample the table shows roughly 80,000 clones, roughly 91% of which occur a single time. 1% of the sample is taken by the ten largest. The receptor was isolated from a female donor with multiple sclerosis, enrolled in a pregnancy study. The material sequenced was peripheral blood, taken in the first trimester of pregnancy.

The CDR3 corresponds to CASSSSGSRSTDTQYF. The bases read TGTGCCAGCAGCTCTAGCGGGAGTAGGAGCACAGATACGCAGTATTTT. Recombination joined TRBV11-1 with TRBJ2-3; TRBD2 aligns with 10 central bases. Trimming accounts for 4 bases at V and 0 bases at J, while the number of junction bases matched to no gene is 4. Inclusive of the bounding cysteine and phenylalanine, the CDR3 is 16 residues long. Solely the CDR3 DNA is kept, with 48 bases framed from the first base. Looking up the germline V gene (reference sequence) yields CDR1 SGHAT and CDR2 FQDESV.